This TCR beta chain emerged from a study of response to subunit inactivated influenza vaccine. The table lists this clonotype with a few counts. From the RT-PCR reads, TCRdb called clonotypes with MiXCR, one entry per CDR3 protein. The repertoire holds some 640,000 distinct CDR3 sequences, with about 15% as singletons. Trimming took 1 base from V and 0 from J, leaving 15 bases between them. Germline values: CDR1 DFQATT, CDR2 SNEGSKA (reference sequence). This CDR3 spans 16 amino acids. The genes are TRBV20-1 and TRBJ1-1; D uncertain. The sequenced sample was PBMCs from blood, obtained approximately 15 days before vaccination. The receptor's source is a man aged 45-65 years who received an inactivated influenza vaccine. The CDR3 protein is CSARVLNPSLNTEAFF. The CDR3 DNA reads TGCAGTGCTAGAGTCCTAAACCCTTCCCTGAACACTGAAGCTTTCTTT.